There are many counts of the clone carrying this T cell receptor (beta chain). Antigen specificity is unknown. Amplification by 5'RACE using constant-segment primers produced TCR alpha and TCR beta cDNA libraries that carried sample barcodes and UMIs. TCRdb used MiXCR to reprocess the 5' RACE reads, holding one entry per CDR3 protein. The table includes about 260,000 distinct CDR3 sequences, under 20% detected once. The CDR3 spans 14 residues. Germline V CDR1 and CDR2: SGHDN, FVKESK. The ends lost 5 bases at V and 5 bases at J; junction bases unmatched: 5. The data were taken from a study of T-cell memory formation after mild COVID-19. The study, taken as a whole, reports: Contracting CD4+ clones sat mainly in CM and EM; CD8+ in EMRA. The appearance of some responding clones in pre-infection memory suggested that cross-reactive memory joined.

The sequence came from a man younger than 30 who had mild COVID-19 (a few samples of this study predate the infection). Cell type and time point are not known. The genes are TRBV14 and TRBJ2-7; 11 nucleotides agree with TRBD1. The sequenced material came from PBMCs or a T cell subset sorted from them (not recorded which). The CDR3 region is CASSSRDRGNEQYF. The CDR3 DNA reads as TGTGCCAGCAGCTCCCGGGACAGGGGGAACGAGCAGTACTTC.